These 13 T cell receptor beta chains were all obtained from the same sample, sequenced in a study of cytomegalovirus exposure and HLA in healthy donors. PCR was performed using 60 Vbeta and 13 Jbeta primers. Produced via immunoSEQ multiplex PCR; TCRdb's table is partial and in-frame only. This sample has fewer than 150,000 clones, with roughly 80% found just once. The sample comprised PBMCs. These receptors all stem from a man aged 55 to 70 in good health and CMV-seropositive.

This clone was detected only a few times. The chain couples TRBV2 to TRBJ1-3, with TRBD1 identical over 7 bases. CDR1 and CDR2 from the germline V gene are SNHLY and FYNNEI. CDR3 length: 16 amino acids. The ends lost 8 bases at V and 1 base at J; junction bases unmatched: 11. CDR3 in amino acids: CASAADGTVSGNTIYF. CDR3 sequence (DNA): TGTGCCAGCGCCGCCGATGGGACAGTTTCTGGAAACACCATATATTTT.

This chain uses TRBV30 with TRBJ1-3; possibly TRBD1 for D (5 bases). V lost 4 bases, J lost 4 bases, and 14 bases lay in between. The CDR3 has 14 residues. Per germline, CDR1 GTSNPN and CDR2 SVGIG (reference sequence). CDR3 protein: CAWTPQGWGNTIYF. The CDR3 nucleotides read TGTGCCTGGACCCCGCAGGGCTGGGGAAACACCATATATTTT.

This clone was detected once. The CDR3 sequence: CASTSRDRGTGELFF. DNA of the CDR3: TGTGCCAGCACCTCCCGGGACAGGGGCACCGGGGAGCTGTTTTTT. The genes are TRBV6-1 and TRBJ2-2; 10 bases align to TRBD1. Trimming at V came to 7 bases and at J to 4 bases, leaving 6 bases not matched to a gene. The germline V gene has CDR1 MNHNS and CDR2 SASEGT. This CDR3 region has 15 residues.

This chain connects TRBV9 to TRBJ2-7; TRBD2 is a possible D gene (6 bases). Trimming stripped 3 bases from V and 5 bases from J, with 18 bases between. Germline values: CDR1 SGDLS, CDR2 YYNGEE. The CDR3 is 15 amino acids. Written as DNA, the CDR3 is TGTGCCAGCAGCGACCGCGGGGCCCGTCGGGACGAGCAGTACTTC. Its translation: CASSDRGARRDEQYF. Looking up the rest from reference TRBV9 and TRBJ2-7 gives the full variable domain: DSGVTQTPKHLITATGQRVTLRCSPRSGDLSVYWYQQSLDQGLQFLIQYYNGEERAKGNILERFSAQQFPDLHSELNLSSLELGDSALYFCASSDRGARRDEQYFGPGTRLTVT.

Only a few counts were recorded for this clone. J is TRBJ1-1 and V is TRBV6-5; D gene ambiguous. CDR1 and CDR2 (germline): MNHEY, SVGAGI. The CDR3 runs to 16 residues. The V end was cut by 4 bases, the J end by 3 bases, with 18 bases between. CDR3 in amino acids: CASSSRAGALYTEAFF. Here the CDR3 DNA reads TGTGCCAGCAGTTCGAGGGCCGGAGCCCTTTACACTGAAGCTTTCTTT.

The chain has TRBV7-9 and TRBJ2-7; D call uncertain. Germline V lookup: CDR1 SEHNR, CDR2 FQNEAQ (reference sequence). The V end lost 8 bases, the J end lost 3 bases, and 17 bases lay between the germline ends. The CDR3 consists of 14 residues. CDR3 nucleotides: TGTGCCAGCTCTAATATGCGGAAATACTACGAGCAGTACTTC. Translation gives CASSNMRKYYEQYF.

CDR3 coding DNA: TGCGCCAGCAGCGCCCGGACAGGGGGCGTCTCGAACACTGAAGCTTTCTTT. This translates into CASSARTGGVSNTEAFF. This chain uses TRBV5-1 with TRBJ1-1, with 11 bases lining up with TRBD1. Germline assignment: CDR1 SGHRS and CDR2 YFSETQ. V shed 4 bases, J shed 1 base, and the junction held 9 bases outside the gene matches. CDR3 length: 17 residues.

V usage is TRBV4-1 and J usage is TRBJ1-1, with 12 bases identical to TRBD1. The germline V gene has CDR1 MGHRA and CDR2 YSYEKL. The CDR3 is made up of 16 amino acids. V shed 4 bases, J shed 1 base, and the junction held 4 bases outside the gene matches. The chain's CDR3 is CASSPGTGGGNTEAFF. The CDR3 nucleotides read TGCGCCAGCAGCCCGGGGACAGGGGGCGGGAACACTGAAGCTTTCTTT.

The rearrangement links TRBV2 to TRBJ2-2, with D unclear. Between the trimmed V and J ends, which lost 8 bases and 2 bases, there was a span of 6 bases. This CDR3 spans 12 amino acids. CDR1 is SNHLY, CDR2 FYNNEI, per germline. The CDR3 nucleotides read TGTGCCAGCCGGGTTAACACCGGGGAGCTGTTTTTT. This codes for CASRVNTGELFF.

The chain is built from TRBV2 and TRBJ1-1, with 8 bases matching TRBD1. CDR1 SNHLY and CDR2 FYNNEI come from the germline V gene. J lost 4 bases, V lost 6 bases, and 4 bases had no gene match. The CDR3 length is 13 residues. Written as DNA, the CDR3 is TGTGCCAGCAGCAAGGACAGGGTCACTGAAGCTTTCTTT. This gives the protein CASSKDRVTEAFF.

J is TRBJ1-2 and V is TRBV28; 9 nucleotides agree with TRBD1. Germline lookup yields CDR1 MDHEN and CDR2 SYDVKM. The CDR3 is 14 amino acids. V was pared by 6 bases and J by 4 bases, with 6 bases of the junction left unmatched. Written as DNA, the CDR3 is TGTGCCAGCAGGTCCGGGACAGGGCGCTATGGCTACACCTTC. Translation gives CASRSGTGRYGYTF.

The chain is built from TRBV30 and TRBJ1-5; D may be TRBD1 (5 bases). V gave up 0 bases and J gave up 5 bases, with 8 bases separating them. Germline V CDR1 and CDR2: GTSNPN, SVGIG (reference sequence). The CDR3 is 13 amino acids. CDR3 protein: CAWSVRGDQPQHF. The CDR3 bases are TGTGCCTGGAGTGTCCGGGGGGATCAGCCCCAGCATTTT.

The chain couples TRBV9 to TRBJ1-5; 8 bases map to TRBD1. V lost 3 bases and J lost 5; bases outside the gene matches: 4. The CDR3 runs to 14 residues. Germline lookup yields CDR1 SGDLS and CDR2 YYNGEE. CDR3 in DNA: TGTGCCAGCAGCGCCGGGACAGGTTATCAGCCCCAGCATTTT. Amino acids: CASSAGTGYQPQHF.